This T cell receptor (beta chain) was retrieved from a study of T cells in localized non-small cell lung cancer. Points from the study as a whole: Uninvolved adjacent lung had more T cell clonality than any other tissue, topping tumor. Longer overall survival was seen with higher T cell density measured in blood.

Of note for this clone: The antigen is not known.

Only in-frame clones appear in the TCRdb table, and some are missing; sequencing was by immunoSEQ multiplex PCR. Counted here are 45,000 to 60,000 clones, approximately 83% occurring once; the ten biggest clones make up less than 20%. The clonotype comes from an older female donor with stage II squamous cell lung carcinoma. The source material was peripheral blood, sampled before any cancer treatment.

The CDR3, as DNA: TGTGCCACCAGCACCCCTGTGACCGGGACAGGGATCTTTTCCTATGGCTACACCTTC. Protein sequence: CATSTPVTGTGIFSYGYTF. The V call is TRBV15, the J call TRBJ1-2, with TRBD1 matching 9 bases. V was pared by 4 bases and J by 4 bases, with 19 bases of the junction left unmatched. Germline assignment: CDR1 LNHNV and CDR2 YYDKDF (reference sequence). This CDR3 comprises 19 residues.